This passage covers 5 T cell receptor beta chains from one sample sequenced in a study of OX40 agonist ivuxolimab in advanced cancers. Assay used: immunoSEQ multiplex PCR; TCRdb lists only in-frame clones, some missing. The table includes over 85,000 clones, roughly 93% detected once. The specimen was CD4+ or CD8+ T cells sorted from blood, collected in a trial of the OX40 agonist ivuxolimab. The receptors shown here come from an adult with an advanced solid tumor such as melanoma, head and neck, liver or kidney cancer.

In regard to this clone: One end of the junction does not line up with germline, which may come from a read error. The rearrangement uses TRBV7-7 and TRBJ2-3, with no clear D. Germline lookup yields CDR1 SSHAT and CDR2 FNYEAQ (reference sequence). There are 14 residues in the CDR3. This chain's CDR3 is CASSPVSGTDTQYF. The CDR3 DNA is TGTGCTAGCAGCCCCGTGTCCGGCACAGATACGCAGTATTTT.

The gene calls are TRBV7-8 and TRBJ1-3, with unresolved D. V lost 0 bases, J lost 4 bases, and 10 bases lay in between. The CDR3 is made up of 15 amino acids. The germline CDR1 and CDR2 sequences are SGHVS and FQNEAQ. CDR3 nucleotide sequence: TGTGCCAGCAGCTTAGCACTGGGCTTAGGAAACACCATATATTTT. Protein: CASSLALGLGNTIYF.

The chain joins TRBV28 to TRBJ1-5; no firm D call. The CDR3 loop spans 15 amino acids. Trimming left V 2 bases short and J 1 base short, with 9 bases between. The germline V gene encodes CDR1 MDHEN and CDR2 SYDVKM. CDR3: CASSLQERSNQPQHF. The CDR3, as DNA: TGTGCCAGCAGTTTACAGGAACGGAGCAATCAGCCCCAGCATTTT.

The CDR3 bases are TGTGCCAGCAATATACTAGGGAATGAGCAGTTCTTC. This sequence encodes CASNILGNEQFF. V gene TRBV6-6 combines with J gene TRBJ2-1; the D gene is possibly TRBD2 (5 bases). Per germline, CDR1 MNHNY and CDR2 SVGAGI (reference sequence). With 7 bases removed from V and 7 bases from J, the gap between germline ends came to 11 bases. The length of the CDR3 is 12 residues.

This chain uses TRBV30 with TRBJ2-1; D is possibly TRBD1 (6 bases). The CDR3 consists of 14 residues. V was clipped by 3 bases and J by 5 bases, with 14 bases between them. The germline V gene encodes CDR1 GTSNPN and CDR2 SVGIG (reference sequence). CDR3 sequence (DNA): TGTGCCTGGAGAGGTGCAGGGGACCACAATGAGCAGTTCTTC. It yields the protein CAWRGAGDHNEQFF.